Sequencing of this T cell receptor beta chain was carried out in a study of T cell changes during pregnancy in multiple sclerosis. The CDR3 has 16 amino acids. Germline CDR1 is SEHNR and CDR2 is FQNEAQ (reference sequence). Trimming left V 4 bases short and J 7 bases short, with 19 bases between. Some clones are missing from TCRdb's copy, which holds only in-frame ones; the method was immunoSEQ multiplex PCR. The table includes tens of thousands of clones, about 92% detected once. Specimen: CD4+ T cells from peripheral blood mononuclear cells, collected in the third trimester of pregnancy. This receptor was identified in a female donor with multiple sclerosis, enrolled in a pregnancy study. The chain has TRBV7-9 and TRBJ1-4, with D hard to call. The CDR3 is CASSSGTVLGSEKLFF. Here the CDR3 DNA reads TGTGCCAGCAGCTCTGGTACCGTCTTAGGGAGTGAAAAACTGTTTTTT.